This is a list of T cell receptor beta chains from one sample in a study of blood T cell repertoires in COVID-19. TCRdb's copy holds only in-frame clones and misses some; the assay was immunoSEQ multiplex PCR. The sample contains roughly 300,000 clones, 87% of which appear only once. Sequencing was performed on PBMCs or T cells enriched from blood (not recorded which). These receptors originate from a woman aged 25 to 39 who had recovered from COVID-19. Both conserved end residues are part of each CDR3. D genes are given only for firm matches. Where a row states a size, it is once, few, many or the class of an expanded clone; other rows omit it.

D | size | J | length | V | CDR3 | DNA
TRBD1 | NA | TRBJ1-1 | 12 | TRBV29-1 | CSVLTGRTEAFF | TGCAGCGTTTTGACAGGGAGGACTGAAGCTTTCTTT
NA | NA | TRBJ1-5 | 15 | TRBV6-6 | CASSYWASWDQPQHF | TGTGCCAGCAGTTACTGGGCCTCCTGGGATCAGCCCCAGCATTTT
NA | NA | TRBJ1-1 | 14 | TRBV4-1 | CANKQRWGVTEAFF | TGCGCCAACAAGCAACGTTGGGGGGTCACTGAAGCTTTCTTT
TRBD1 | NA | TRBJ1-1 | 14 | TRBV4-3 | CASSPGQGGTEAFF | TGCGCCAGCAGCCCAGGACAGGGAGGGACTGAAGCTTTCTTT
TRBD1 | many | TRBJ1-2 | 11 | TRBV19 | CASRQGDGYTF | TGTGCCAGCAGACAGGGTGATGGCTACACCTTC
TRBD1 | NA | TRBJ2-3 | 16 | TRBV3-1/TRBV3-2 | CASSQDSGGSTDTQYF | TGTGCCAGCAGCCAAGACTCAGGGGGAAGCACAGATACGCAGTATTTT
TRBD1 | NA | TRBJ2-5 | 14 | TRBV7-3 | CASSAHRGKETQYF | TGTGCCAGCAGCGCCCACAGGGGGAAAGAGACCCAGTACTTC
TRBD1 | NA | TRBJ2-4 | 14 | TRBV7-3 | CASSPGPGTGYLYF | TGTGCCAGCAGCCCAGGCCCCGGGACAGGGTACCTGTACTTC
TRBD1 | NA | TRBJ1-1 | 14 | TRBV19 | CASSIPGGNTEAFF | TGTGCCAGTAGTATCCCAGGGGGCAACACTGAAGCTTTCTTT
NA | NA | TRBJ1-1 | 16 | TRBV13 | CASSWGLGGSNTEAFF | TGTGCCAGCAGCTGGGGGTTGGGGGGATCGAACACTGAAGCTTTCTTT
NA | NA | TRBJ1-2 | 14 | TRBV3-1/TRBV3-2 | CASSQRGQGDGYTF | TGTGCCAGCAGCCAAAGGGGTCAGGGCGATGGCTACACCTTC
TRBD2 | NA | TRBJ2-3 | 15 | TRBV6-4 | CASSDSGGTTDTQYF | TGTGCCAGCAGTGACTCCGGGGGGACCACAGATACGCAGTATTTT
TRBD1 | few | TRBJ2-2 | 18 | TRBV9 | CASSVGPSIGQGTGELFF | TGTGCCAGCAGCGTAGGTCCGAGCATAGGACAGGGAACCGGGGAGCTGTTTTTT
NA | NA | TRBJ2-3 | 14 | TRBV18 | CASSQDMPTDTQYF | TGTGCCAGCTCACAGGACATGCCCACAGATACGCAGTATTTT
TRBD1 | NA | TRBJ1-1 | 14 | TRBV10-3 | CAIRGDRGGTEAFF | TGTGCCATCAGGGGGGACAGGGGCGGCACTGAAGCTTTCTTT
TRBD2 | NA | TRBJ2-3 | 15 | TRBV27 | CASSRSGGLGDTQYF | TGTGCCAGCAGCCGTAGCGGGGGCTTGGGAGATACGCAGTATTTT
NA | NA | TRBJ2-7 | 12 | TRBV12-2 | CASRSGNYEQYF | TGTGCAAGTCGCTCCGGTAACTACGAGCAGTACTTC
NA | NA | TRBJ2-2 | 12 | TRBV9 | CASSAGTGELFF | TGTGCCAGCAGCGCCGGGACCGGGGAGCTGTTTTTT
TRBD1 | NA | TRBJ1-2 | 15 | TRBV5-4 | CASSPRTGAVYGYTF | TGTGCCAGCAGCCCCCGGACAGGGGCGGTCTATGGCTACACCTTC
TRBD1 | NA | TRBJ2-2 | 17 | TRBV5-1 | CASSPQWDRGGTGELFF | TGCGCCAGCAGCCCGCAGTGGGACAGGGGAGGCACCGGGGAGCTGTTTTTT
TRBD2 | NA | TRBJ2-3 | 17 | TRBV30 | CALIVASGGRSTDTQYF | TGTGCCCTCATTGTGGCTAGCGGGGGGAGAAGCACAGATACGCAGTATTTT
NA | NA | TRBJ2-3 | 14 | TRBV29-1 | CSAVQGASTDTQYF | TGCAGCGCCGTACAGGGAGCAAGCACAGATACGCAGTATTTT
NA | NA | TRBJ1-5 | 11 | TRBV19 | CASTDQWAQHF | TGTGCCAGTACCGATCAGTGGGCTCAGCATTTT
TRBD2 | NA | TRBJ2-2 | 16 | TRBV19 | CASSSPSGGAVGELFF | TGTGCCAGTAGTTCCCCTAGCGGGGGGGCTGTCGGGGAGCTGTTTTTT
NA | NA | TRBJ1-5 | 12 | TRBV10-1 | CARVSHNQPQHF | TGCGCCAGGGTTAGTCACAATCAGCCCCAGCATTTT
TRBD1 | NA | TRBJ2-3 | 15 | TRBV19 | CASSARDRASDTQYF | TGTGCCAGTAGTGCCCGGGACAGGGCTTCAGATACGCAGTATTTT
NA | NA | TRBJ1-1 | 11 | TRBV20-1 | CSARRTTEAFF | TGCAGTGCTAGAAGGACAACTGAAGCTTTCTTT
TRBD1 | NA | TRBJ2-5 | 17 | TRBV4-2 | CASSQRAPGQRKETQYF | TGTGCCAGCAGCCAACGGGCCCCGGGACAGAGGAAAGAGACCCAGTACTTC
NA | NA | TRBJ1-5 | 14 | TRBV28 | CASSLGTGYQPQHF | TGTGCCAGCAGTCTAGGGACTGGTTATCAGCCCCAGCATTTT
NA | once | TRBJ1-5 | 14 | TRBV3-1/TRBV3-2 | CASSQDPINQPQHF | TGTGCCAGCAGCCAAGATCCCATCAATCAGCCCCAGCATTTT
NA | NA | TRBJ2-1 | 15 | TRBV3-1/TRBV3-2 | CASSPGGVGTYEQFF | TGTGCCAGCAGTCCAGGTGGTGTAGGGACTTATGAGCAGTTCTTC
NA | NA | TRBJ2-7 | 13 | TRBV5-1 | CASSSDRLYEQYF | TGCGCCAGCAGTTCTGACAGGCTCTACGAGCAGTACTTC
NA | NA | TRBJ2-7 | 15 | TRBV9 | CASSVVGDPSYEQYF | TGTGCCAGCAGCGTAGTTGGAGACCCTAGCTACGAGCAGTACTTC
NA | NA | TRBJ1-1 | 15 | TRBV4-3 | CASSQGRARGTEAFF | TGCGCCAGCAGCCAAGGCAGGGCTAGGGGCACTGAAGCTTTCTTT
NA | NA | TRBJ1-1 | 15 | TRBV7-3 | CASSLKSTGSAEAFF | TGTGCCAGCAGCTTAAAGAGCACGGGAAGCGCTGAAGCTTTCTTT
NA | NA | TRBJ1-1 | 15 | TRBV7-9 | CASSSPNTGYTEAFF | TGTGCCAGCAGCTCACCCAATACAGGGTACACTGAAGCTTTCTTT
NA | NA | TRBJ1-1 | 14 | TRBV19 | CASSIQYPSTEAFF | TGTGCCAGTAGTATACAATATCCGAGCACTGAAGCTTTCTTT
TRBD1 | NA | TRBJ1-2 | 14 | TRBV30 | CAWGRQGSVNGYTF | TGTGCCTGGGGCAGACAGGGGAGCGTTAATGGCTACACCTTC
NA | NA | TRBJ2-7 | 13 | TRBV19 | CASRNEGTSGQYF | TGTGCCAGTCGAAACGAGGGAACTTCGGGGCAGTACTTC
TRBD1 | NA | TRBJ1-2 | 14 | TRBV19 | CASSTTGEGYGYTF | TGTGCCAGTAGTACGACAGGGGAGGGCTATGGCTACACCTTC
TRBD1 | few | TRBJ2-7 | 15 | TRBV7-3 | CASSLTGTATYEQYF | TGTGCCAGCAGCCTTACCGGGACAGCGACCTACGAGCAGTACTTC
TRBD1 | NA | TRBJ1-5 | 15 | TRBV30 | CAWSVKTGGGQPQHF | TGTGCCTGGAGTGTAAAGACAGGGGGCGGGCAGCCCCAGCATTTT
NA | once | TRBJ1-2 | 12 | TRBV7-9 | CASSLEENGYTF | TGTGCCAGCAGCTTAGAAGAGAATGGCTACACCTTC
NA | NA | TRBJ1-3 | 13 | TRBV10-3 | CAITRDTGNTIYF | TGTGCCATCACCCGGGACACTGGAAACACCATATATTTT
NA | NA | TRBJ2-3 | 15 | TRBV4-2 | CASSRGGQAVDTQYF | TGTGCCAGCAGCCGGGGGGGCCAGGCGGTAGATACGCAGTATTTT
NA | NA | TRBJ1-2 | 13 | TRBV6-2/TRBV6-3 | CASSYGERRGYTF | TGTGCCAGCAGTTACGGGGAAAGGAGGGGCTACACCTTC
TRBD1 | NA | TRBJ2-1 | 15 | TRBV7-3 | CASSLGDSSYNEQFF | TGTGCCAGCAGCCTCGGGGACAGCTCCTACAATGAGCAGTTCTTC
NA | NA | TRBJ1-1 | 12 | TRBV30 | CAWSPQGTEAFF | TGTGCCTGGAGTCCCCAGGGCACTGAAGCTTTCTTT